The 11 T cell receptor beta chains listed next were all sequenced from one sample in a study of blood T cells in healthy people across ages. A sample-barcoded 5' primer and a J-beta primer mix were used in a second PCR of roughly 7 to 11 cycles. TCRdb independently ran MiXCR on the 5' RACE reads; one entry per CDR3 protein. The table shows 450,000 to 600,000 distinct CDR3 sequences, with around a quarter occurring only once. These data were likewise used in another study, on T cells of mothers and their children.

Sequenced sample: blood. The receptors were gathered from a boy aged 2 to 10 in good health.

This chain uses TRBV12-5 with TRBJ2-1; a possible D gene is TRBD2 (7 bases). This CDR3 region has 15 residues. Trimming removed 1 base at V and 6 bases at J, with 13 bases between. Germline loops: CDR1 LGHNT, CDR2 FRNRAP. The CDR3 sequence: CASGLGGGAINEQFF. As DNA, the CDR3 is TGTGCTAGTGGTTTGGGAGGGGGGGCCATCAATGAGCAGTTCTTC.

The rearrangement joins TRBV6-6 to TRBJ1-1; D is uncertain. This CDR3 region has 15 residues. V gave up 2 bases and J gave up 0 bases, with 10 bases separating them. The V gene's germline CDR1 is MNHNY and CDR2 SVGAGI (reference sequence). CDR3: CASSYALGMNTEAFF. The CDR3 bases are TGTGCCAGCAGTTACGCATTGGGAATGAACACTGAAGCTTTCTTT.

This clonotype showed up just a few times. The chain recombines TRBV10-2 with TRBJ1-1; 8 bases are a match to TRBD1. V lost 3 bases to trimming and J lost 0 bases; unmatched junction nucleotides: 3. There are 15 residues in the CDR3. CDR1 and CDR2 from the germline V gene are WSHSY and SAAADI. The CDR3, as DNA: TGCGCCAGCAGTGACGGACAGGGCATGAACACTGAAGCTTTCTTT. Its protein is CASSDGQGMNTEAFF.

This chain connects TRBV11-2 to TRBJ1-4; 8 bases fit TRBD1. J gave up 7 bases and V 1 base, and 5 bases lay outside the gene matches. The CDR3 has 15 residues. Germline lookup yields CDR1 SGHAT and CDR2 FQNNGV. CDR3 sequence (DNA): TGTGCCAGCAGCTTAGTCGGGACAGGAACTGAAAAACTGTTTTTT. Protein sequence: CASSLVGTGTEKLFF.

Only a few counts were recorded for this clonotype. The rearrangement joins TRBV20-1 to TRBJ2-7; D perhaps matches TRBD1 (6 bases). Trimming stripped 6 bases from V and 2 bases from J, with 11 bases between. CDR1 DFQATT and CDR2 SNEGSKA come from the germline V gene (reference sequence). The CDR3 loop spans 12 amino acids. The CDR3 spells CSATYRAYEQYF. The CDR3 DNA sequence: TGCAGTGCGACCTACAGGGCCTACGAGCAGTACTTC.

This clonotype was counted many times. V and J are TRBV6-2 or TRBV6-3 and TRBJ2-7; the D is unclear. CDR3 length equals 12 residues. The germline V and J ends were trimmed by 2 bases and 0 bases, with 2 bases remaining between them. CDR1 and CDR2 from the germline V gene are MNHEY and SVGEGT. The CDR3 protein is CASSYSSYEQYF. As DNA, the CDR3 is TGTGCCAGCAGTTACAGCTCCTACGAGCAGTACTTC.

On this clonotype itself: Since no conserved phenylalanine or tryptophan closes the CDR3, a read error is the likely cause. V is TRBV5-1 and J is TRBJ1-1, with TRBD1 matching over 8 bases. CDR3 length: 14 amino acids. Trimming at V came to 5 bases and at J to 7 bases, leaving 10 bases not matched to a gene. From germline, CDR1 is SGHRS and CDR2 YFSETQ. CDR3 in amino acids: CASSSAWDRLEAFI. The DNA of the CDR3 is TGCGCCAGCAGTTCCGCATGGGACAGGCTTGAAGCTTTCATT.

J is TRBJ1-1 and V is TRBV10-1, with D possibly TRBD1 on 5 matching bases. Per germline, CDR1 WNHNN and CDR2 SYGVQD (reference sequence). The CDR3 consists of 15 residues. V was cut by 2 bases and J by 3 bases, with 13 bases left in between. CDR3 coding DNA: TGCGCCAGCAGTGAGGGGGGACTCTTGGACACTGAAGCTTTCTTT. It codes for CASSEGGLLDTEAFF.

The CDR3 sequence: CASSQGLSRGYTF. CDR3 nucleotides: TGTGCCAGCAGCCAAGGGCTCTCGCGAGGCTACACCTTC. The chain couples TRBV3-1 to TRBJ1-2; D remains unclear. CDR1 and CDR2 (germline): LGHDT, YNNKEL (reference sequence). This CDR3 comprises 13 residues. V was clipped by 1 base and J by 8 bases, with 11 bases between them.

The chain employs TRBV20-1 and TRBJ2-7; 7 bases align to TRBD2. The CDR3 totals 12 residues. The V and J ends lost 3 bases and 6 bases, in that order; junction bases with no gene match: 5. Germline V CDR1 and CDR2: DFQATT, SNEGSKA (reference sequence). The CDR3: CSARGGSIEQYF. The CDR3, as DNA: TGCAGTGCTAGGGGCGGGAGCATCGAGCAGTACTTC.

The rearrangement uses TRBV15 and TRBJ1-2, with D possibly matching TRBD1 (5 bases). The CDR3 extends over 14 amino acids. The ends were cut back, 1 base at V and 8 bases at J, with 14 bases in the middle. Germline CDR1 and CDR2: LNHNV and YYDKDF (reference sequence). As DNA, the CDR3 is TGTGCCACCAGCAGAGGGGCACAGGCCGGGGGCTACACCTTC. It translates to CATSRGAQAGGYTF.